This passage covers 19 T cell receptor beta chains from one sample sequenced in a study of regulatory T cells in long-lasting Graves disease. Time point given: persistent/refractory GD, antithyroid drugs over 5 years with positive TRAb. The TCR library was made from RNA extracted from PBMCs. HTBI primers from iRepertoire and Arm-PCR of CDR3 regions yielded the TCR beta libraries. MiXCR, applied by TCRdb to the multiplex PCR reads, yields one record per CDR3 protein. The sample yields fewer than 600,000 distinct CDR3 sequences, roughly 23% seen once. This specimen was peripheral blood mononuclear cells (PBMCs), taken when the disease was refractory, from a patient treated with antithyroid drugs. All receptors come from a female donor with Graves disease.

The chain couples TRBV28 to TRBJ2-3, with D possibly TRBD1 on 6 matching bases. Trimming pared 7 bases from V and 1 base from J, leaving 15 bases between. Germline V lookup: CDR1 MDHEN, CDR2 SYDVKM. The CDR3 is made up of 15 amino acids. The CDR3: CASTPRGWGTDTQYF. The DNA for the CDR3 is TGTGCCAGCACACCCAGGGGATGGGGCACAGATACGCAGTATTTT.

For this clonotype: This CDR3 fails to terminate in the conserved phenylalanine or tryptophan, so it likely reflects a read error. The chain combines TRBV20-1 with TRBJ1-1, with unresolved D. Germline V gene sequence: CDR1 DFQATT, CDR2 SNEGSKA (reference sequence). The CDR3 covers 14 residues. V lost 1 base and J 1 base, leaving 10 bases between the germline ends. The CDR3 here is CSARGGGPNTEAFS. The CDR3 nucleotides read TGCAGTGCTAGAGGTGGAGGACCGAACACTGAAGCTTTCTCT.

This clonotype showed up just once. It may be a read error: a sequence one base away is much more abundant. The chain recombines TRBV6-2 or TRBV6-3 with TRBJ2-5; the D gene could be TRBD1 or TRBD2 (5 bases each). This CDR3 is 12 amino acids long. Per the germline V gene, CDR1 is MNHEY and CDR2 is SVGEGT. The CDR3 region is CASSPEFGTQCF. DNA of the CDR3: TGTGCCAGCAGTCCCGAATTTGGGACCCAGTGCTTC.

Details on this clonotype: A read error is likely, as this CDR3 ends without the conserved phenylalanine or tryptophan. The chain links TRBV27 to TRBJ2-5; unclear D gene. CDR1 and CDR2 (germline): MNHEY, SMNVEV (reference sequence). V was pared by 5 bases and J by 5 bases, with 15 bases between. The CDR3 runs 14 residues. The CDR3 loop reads CASSRLSAGETQYS. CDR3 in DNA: TGTGCCAGCAGTCGTCTATCCGCCGGGGAGACCCAGTACTCC.

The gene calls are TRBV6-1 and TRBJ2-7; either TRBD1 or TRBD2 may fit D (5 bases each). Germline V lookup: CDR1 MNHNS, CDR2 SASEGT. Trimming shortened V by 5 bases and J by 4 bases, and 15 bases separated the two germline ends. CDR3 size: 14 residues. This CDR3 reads CASSRGTAAYEQYF. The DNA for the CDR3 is TGTGCCAGCAGTCGTGGGACGGCCGCTTACGAGCAGTACTTC.

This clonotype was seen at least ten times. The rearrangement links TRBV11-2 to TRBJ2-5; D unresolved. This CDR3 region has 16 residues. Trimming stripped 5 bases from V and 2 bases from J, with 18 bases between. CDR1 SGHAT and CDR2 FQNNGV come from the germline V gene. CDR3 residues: CASSNQGPLGQETQYF. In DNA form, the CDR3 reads TGTGCCAGCAGCAACCAAGGGCCCTTAGGGCAAGAGACCCAGTACTTC.

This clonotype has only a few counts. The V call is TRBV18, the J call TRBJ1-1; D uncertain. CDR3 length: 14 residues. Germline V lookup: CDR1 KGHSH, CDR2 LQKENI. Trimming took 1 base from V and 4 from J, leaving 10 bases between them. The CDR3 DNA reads TGTGCCAGCTCACCACGTACGGAAGTCACTGAAGCTTTCTTT. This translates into CASSPRTEVTEAFF.

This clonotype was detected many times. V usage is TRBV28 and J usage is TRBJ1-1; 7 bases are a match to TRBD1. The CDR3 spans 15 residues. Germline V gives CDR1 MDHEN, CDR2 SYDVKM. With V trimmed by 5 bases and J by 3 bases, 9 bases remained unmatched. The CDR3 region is CASSPGGRLDTEAFF. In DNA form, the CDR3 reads TGTGCCAGCAGTCCAGGGGGAAGGTTGGACACTGAAGCTTTCTTT.

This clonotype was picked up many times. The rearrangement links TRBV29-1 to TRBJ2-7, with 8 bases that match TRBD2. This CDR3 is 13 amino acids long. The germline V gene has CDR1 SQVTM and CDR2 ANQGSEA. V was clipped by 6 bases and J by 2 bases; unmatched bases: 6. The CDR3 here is CSVGTRYTYEQYF. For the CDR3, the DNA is TGCAGCGTAGGGACTAGATATACCTACGAGCAGTACTTC.

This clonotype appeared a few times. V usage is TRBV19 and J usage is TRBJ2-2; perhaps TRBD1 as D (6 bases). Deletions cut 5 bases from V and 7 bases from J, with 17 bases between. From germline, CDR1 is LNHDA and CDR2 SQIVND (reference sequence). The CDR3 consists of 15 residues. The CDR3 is CASSGQTGLHGELFF. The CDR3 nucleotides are TGTGCCAGTAGTGGTCAGACAGGTTTGCACGGGGAGCTGTTTTTT.

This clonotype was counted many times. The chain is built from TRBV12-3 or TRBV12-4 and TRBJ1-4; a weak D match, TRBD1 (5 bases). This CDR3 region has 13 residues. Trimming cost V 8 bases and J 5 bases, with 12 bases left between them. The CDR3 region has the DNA TGTGCCAGCCAGAGGGACGGAAATGAAAAACTGTTTTTT. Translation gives CASQRDGNEKLFF.

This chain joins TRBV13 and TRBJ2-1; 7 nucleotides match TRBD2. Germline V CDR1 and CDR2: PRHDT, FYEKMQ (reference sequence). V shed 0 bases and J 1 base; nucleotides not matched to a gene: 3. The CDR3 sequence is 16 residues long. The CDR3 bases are TGTGCCAGCAGCTTAGGGGCGGGAGCATCCTACAATGAGCAGTTCTTC. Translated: CASSLGAGASYNEQFF.

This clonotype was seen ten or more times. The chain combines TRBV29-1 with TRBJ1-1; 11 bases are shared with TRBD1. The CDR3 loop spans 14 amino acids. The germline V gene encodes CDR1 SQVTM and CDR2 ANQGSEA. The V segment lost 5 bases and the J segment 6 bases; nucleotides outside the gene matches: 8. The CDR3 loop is CSVSRGTGGAEAFF. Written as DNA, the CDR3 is TGCAGCGTTAGCCGAGGGACAGGGGGAGCTGAAGCTTTCTTT. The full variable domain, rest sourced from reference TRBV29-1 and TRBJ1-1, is SAVISQKPSRDICQRGTSLTIQCQVDSQVTMMFWYRQQPGQSLTLIATANQGSEATYESGFVIDKFPISRPNLTFSTLTVSNMSPEDSSIYLCSVSRGTGGAEAFFGQGTRLTVV.

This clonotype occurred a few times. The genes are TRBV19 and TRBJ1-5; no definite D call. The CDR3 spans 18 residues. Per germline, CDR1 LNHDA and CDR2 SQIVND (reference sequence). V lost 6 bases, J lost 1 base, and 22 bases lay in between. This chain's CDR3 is CASSGVFSGRISNQPQHF. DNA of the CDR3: TGTGCCAGTAGCGGGGTTTTCTCGGGCAGAATAAGCAATCAGCCCCAGCATTTT.

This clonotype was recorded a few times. The CDR3 nucleotides read TGTGCCAGCAGCTTGGGGGGACTTCGGGACAATCAGCCCCAGCATTTT. It yields the protein CASSLGGLRDNQPQHF. The chain recombines TRBV5-6 with TRBJ1-5, with a possible D match to TRBD1 (5 bases). The ends were cut back, 0 bases at V and 3 bases at J, with 13 bases in the middle. The CDR3 is made up of 16 amino acids. From germline, CDR1 is SGHDT and CDR2 YYEEEE.

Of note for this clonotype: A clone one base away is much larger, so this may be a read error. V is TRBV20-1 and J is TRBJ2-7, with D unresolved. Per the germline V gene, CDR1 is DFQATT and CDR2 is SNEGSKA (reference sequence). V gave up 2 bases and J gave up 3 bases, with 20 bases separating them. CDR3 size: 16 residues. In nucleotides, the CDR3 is TGCAGTGCTAGAAATCAAGCGTTACGCCCCCTCTACGAGCAGTACTTC. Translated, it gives CSARNQALRPLYEQYF.

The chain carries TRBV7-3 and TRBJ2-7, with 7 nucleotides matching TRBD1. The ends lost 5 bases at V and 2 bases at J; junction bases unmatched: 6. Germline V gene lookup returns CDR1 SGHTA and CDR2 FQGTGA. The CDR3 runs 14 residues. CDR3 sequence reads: CASSTRGQAYEQYF. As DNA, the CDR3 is TGTGCCAGCAGCACCCGAGGACAGGCCTACGAGCAGTACTTC.

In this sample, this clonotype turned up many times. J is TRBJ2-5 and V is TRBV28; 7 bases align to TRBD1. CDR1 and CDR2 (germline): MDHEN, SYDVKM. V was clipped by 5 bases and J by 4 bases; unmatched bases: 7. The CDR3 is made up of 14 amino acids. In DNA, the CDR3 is TGTGCCAGCAGTCTAGACAGGGCAAGAGAGACCCAGTACTTC. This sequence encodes CASSLDRARETQYF.

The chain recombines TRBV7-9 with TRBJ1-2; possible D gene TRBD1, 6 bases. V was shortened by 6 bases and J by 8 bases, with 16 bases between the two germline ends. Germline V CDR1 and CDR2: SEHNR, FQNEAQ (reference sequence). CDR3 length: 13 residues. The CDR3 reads CASRRTPGDGYTF. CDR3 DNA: TGTGCCAGCAGACGAACCCCAGGGGACGGCTACACCTTC. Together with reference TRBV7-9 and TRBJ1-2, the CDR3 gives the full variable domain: DTGVSQNPRHKITKRGQNVTFRCDPISEHNRLYWYRQTLGQGPEFLTYFQNEAQLEKSRLLSDRFSAERPKGSFSTLEIQRTEQGDSAMYLCASRRTPGDGYTFGSGTRLTVV.